This T cell receptor (beta chain) was documented in a study of control samples from healthy donors and cancer patients. The data were produced by immunoSEQ multiplex PCR, yet TCRdb's version contains in-frame clones alone and is incomplete. Of over 150,000 clones in the sample, roughly 94% were seen once. Sequenced sample: PBMCs. This sequence originates from a man aged 60 to 69 with colorectal cancer.

The CDR3 DNA is TGTGCCAGCAGTGAATCACCGGGACCGAGCTACGAGCAGTACTTC. Protein sequence: CASSESPGPSYEQYF. The chain links TRBV2 to TRBJ2-7; the D gene could be TRBD1 or TRBD2 (5 bases each). V was clipped by 2 bases and J by 3 bases, with 14 bases between them. Germline loops: CDR1 SNHLY, CDR2 FYNNEI. The CDR3 contains 15 residues.